This passage covers 22 T cell receptor beta chains from one sample sequenced in a study of PD-1 blockade in classical Hodgkin lymphoma. In every patient, relapse followed autologous stem cell transplantation, while exposure to brentuximab vedotin differed. Here immunoSEQ multiplex PCR was the method, and the copy in TCRdb shows in-frame clones only, minus some. The table shows nearly 100,000 clones, with approximately 83% occurring only once. This material consisted of peripheral blood mononuclear cells (PBMCs), taken at baseline. These receptors were taken from a human donor with classical Hodgkin lymphoma.

This sequence joins TRBV13 and TRBJ1-1; 12 bases agree with TRBD1. Germline V gene data show CDR1 as PRHDT and CDR2 as FYEKMQ (reference sequence). V shed 4 bases and J 11 bases; nucleotides not matched to a gene: 8. CDR3 length equals 14 residues. CDR3 in DNA: TGTGCCAGCAGCTCTAGGGGACAGGGGGCTGTGGCTTTCTTT. Translating it yields CASSSRGQGAVAFF.

This clone was detected once. V and J are TRBV9 and TRBJ2-5; the D is unclear. There are 13 residues in the CDR3. V lost 1 base and J 2 bases, leaving 6 bases between the germline ends. CDR1 is SGDLS, CDR2 YYNGEE, per germline. CDR3 protein: CASSVNPQETQYF. CDR3 DNA: TGTGCCAGCAGCGTAAACCCTCAAGAGACCCAGTACTTC.

This clone was counted a single time. V is TRBV7-9 and J is TRBJ2-3; the D gene could be TRBD1 or TRBD2 (5 bases each). This CDR3 contains 19 residues. Germline CDR1 is SEHNR and CDR2 is FQNEAQ (reference sequence). The V end was cut by 3 bases, the J end by 2 bases, with 24 bases between. CDR3 residues: CASSFEGWGIQGDTDTQYF. Written as DNA, the CDR3 is TGTGCCAGCAGCTTCGAGGGGTGGGGGATTCAGGGAGACACAGATACGCAGTATTTT.

The chain has TRBV7-2 and TRBJ2-7; 8 bases are shared with TRBD1. Germline lookup yields CDR1 SGHTA and CDR2 FQGNSA. The V segment lost 5 bases and the J segment 3 bases; nucleotides outside the gene matches: 12. The CDR3 sequence is 16 residues long. The CDR3, as DNA: TGTGCCAGCAGCCTAGGGAGCGCAGGGGGCTTCTACGAGCAGTACTTC. The encoded protein is CASSLGSAGGFYEQYF.

The chain employs TRBV28 and TRBJ1-1; D remains ambiguous. CDR3 length equals 13 residues. CDR1 is MDHEN and CDR2 is SYDVKM in the germline V gene. The ends were cut back, 0 bases at V and 2 bases at J, with 4 bases in the middle. As DNA, the CDR3 is TGTGCCAGCAGTTTATGGGCTAACACTGAAGCTTTCTTT. Encoded protein: CASSLWANTEAFF.

This chain joins TRBV6-6 and TRBJ2-7, with 7 positions matching TRBD1. Trimming removed 6 bases from V and 2 bases from J; junction bases left unmatched: 4. This CDR3 comprises 13 residues. Germline loops: CDR1 MNHNY, CDR2 SVGAGI (reference sequence). CDR3 sequence (DNA): TGTGCCAGCAGCAGACAGGGACCCTACGAGCAGTACTTC. It specifies CASSRQGPYEQYF.

The chain uses TRBV19 and TRBJ1-5; D perhaps matches TRBD1 (6 bases). Looked up from germline, CDR1 is LNHDA and CDR2 is SQIVND (reference sequence). V was pared by 5 bases and J by 6 bases, with 20 bases between. The CDR3 sequence is 16 residues long. As DNA, the CDR3 is TGTGCCAGTAGTCCGGACAGATATGACTCTGGTCAGCCCCAGCATTTT. Protein product: CASSPDRYDSGQPQHF.

The chain carries TRBV7-9 and TRBJ2-5, with D unclear. This CDR3 comprises 13 residues. The germline V gene encodes CDR1 SEHNR and CDR2 FQNEAQ (reference sequence). The ends were cut back, 3 bases at V and 4 bases at J, with 9 bases in the middle. For the CDR3, the DNA is TGTGCCAGCAGCTTCAGGCAGATAGAGACCCAGTACTTC. This sequence encodes CASSFRQIETQYF.

The genes are TRBV7-3 and TRBJ2-3, with D perhaps matching TRBD1 or TRBD2 (5 bases each). V was trimmed by 5 bases and J by 7 bases, leaving 22 bases between them. The germline CDR1 and CDR2 sequences are SGHTA and FQGTGA. This CDR3 spans 16 amino acids. The CDR3 loop reads CASSAGAPLGRNTQYF. In DNA, the CDR3 is TGTGCCAGCAGCGCCGGGGCCCCCCTGGGAAGAAATACGCAGTATTTT. Full variable domain (rest looked up from reference TRBV7-3 and TRBJ2-3): GAGVSQTPSNKVTEKGKYVELRCDPISGHTALYWYRQSLGQGPEFLIYFQGTGAADDSGLPNDRFFAVRPEGSVSTLKIQRTERGDSAVYLCASSAGAPLGRNTQYFGPGTRLTVL.

The chain recombines TRBV27 with TRBJ2-3; D is uncertain. Trimming left V 3 bases short and J 5 bases short, with 12 bases between. The CDR3 length is 14 residues. The germline V gene has CDR1 MNHEY and CDR2 SMNVEV (reference sequence). The CDR3 coding sequence is TGTGCCAGCAGTTTGGTGTGGGAAGGAGATACGCAGTATTTT. Translated, it gives CASSLVWEGDTQYF.

The chain employs TRBV5-6 and TRBJ1-4, with a possible D match to TRBD1 (6 bases). Germline V gene lookup returns CDR1 SGHDT and CDR2 YYEEEE. The ends were cut back, 2 bases at V and 4 bases at J, with 9 bases in the middle. The CDR3 covers 14 residues. CDR3 coding DNA: TGTGCCAGCAGCTTACAGGGAATTAATGAAAAACTGTTTTTT. Its translation is CASSLQGINEKLFF.

This clone appeared a few times. The chain joins TRBV19 to TRBJ2-7; D unclear. The CDR3 is 15 amino acids. Trimming took off 1 base at V and 0 bases at J, with 10 bases between the two ends. Germline V gene data show CDR1 as LNHDA and CDR2 as SQIVND (reference sequence). The CDR3: CASSIGKGSSYEQYF. The CDR3 nucleotides are TGTGCCAGTAGTATAGGGAAGGGAAGCTCCTACGAGCAGTACTTC.

The rearrangement uses TRBV9 and TRBJ1-2; a weak D match, TRBD1 (5 bases). The germline V gene has CDR1 SGDLS and CDR2 YYNGEE. Trimming pared 3 bases from V and 5 bases from J, leaving 11 bases between. CDR3 length: 13 amino acids. The CDR3 DNA sequence: TGTGCCAGCAGCGGAGGACAAGGGTATGGCTACACCTTC. Amino acid sequence: CASSGGQGYGYTF. Full variable domain (rest looked up from reference TRBV9 and TRBJ1-2): DSGVTQTPKHLITATGQRVTLRCSPRSGDLSVYWYQQSLDQGLQFLIQYYNGEERAKGNILERFSAQQFPDLHSELNLSSLELGDSALYFCASSGGQGYGYTFGSGTRLTVV.

This chain's CDR3 is CASRPPGRNLNYEQYF. As DNA, the CDR3 is TGTGCCAGCAGGCCCCCCGGACGGAACCTTAACTACGAGCAGTACTTC. This sequence joins TRBV28 and TRBJ2-7; D remains ambiguous. The CDR3 covers 16 residues. Trimming left V 6 bases short and J 3 bases short, with 21 bases between. The germline CDR1 and CDR2 sequences are MDHEN and SYDVKM. Looking up the rest from reference TRBV28 and TRBJ2-7 gives the full variable domain: DVKVTQSSRYLVKRTGEKVFLECVQDMDHENMFWYRQDPGLGLRLIYFSYDVKMKEKGDIPEGYSVSREKKERFSLILESASTNQTSMYLCASRPPGRNLNYEQYFGPGTRLTVT.

For this clone: This specimen includes other DNA sequences encoding the same CDR3. The chain combines TRBV27 with TRBJ1-2; tentative D call: TRBD1 (5 bases). The ends were cut back, 0 bases at V and 8 bases at J, with 16 bases in the middle. The CDR3 is 15 amino acids. Germline V CDR1 and CDR2: MNHEY, SMNVEV (reference sequence). The CDR3 here is CASSLSKTGARGYTF. The CDR3 DNA reads as TGTGCCAGCAGTTTATCGAAGACTGGGGCGCGCGGCTACACCTTC.

This chain uses TRBV18 with TRBJ1-2, with 12 bases lining up with TRBD1. The CDR3 length is 15 residues. The V and J ends lost 3 bases and 7 bases, in that order; junction bases with no gene match: 6. Germline V gene sequence: CDR1 KGHSH, CDR2 LQKENI. CDR3 nucleotides: TGTGCCAGCTCACCCCCGGGACAGGGGGCAATTGGCTACACCTTC. It specifies CASSPPGQGAIGYTF.

V usage is TRBV10-3 and J usage is TRBJ2-3; 10 bases agree with TRBD2. The ends lost 8 bases at V and 10 bases at J; junction bases unmatched: 9. This CDR3 is 13 amino acids long. The germline V gene has CDR1 ENHRY and CDR2 SYGVKD. The CDR3 DNA follows: TGTGCCATCGGGGCTAGCGGGAGTAGTTCGCAGTATTTT. Residues: CAIGASGSSSQYF.

V and J are TRBV7-2 and TRBJ2-3; D is ambiguous. V shed 1 base and J shed 2 bases, with 7 bases lying between them. Germline values: CDR1 SGHTA, CDR2 FQGNSA. The CDR3 runs to 14 residues. CDR3 bases: TGTGCCAGCAGCTTAGACGCCCTCACAGATACGCAGTATTTT. It is translated as CASSLDALTDTQYF.

V gene TRBV6-5 combines with J gene TRBJ1-5; 7 nucleotides line up with TRBD1. The V and J ends lost 7 bases and 3 bases, in that order; junction bases with no gene match: 6. This CDR3 region has 14 residues. The V gene's germline CDR1 is MNHEY and CDR2 SVGAGI. CDR3 nucleotide sequence: TGTGCCAGCATGGGAGGGGGCCCCAATCAGCCCCAGCATTTT. It encodes CASMGGGPNQPQHF.

The chain employs TRBV7-2 and TRBJ2-3; 7 nucleotides agree with TRBD1. V was pared by 7 bases and J by 1 base, with 8 bases of the junction left unmatched. The CDR3 has 15 amino acids. The germline gives CDR1 SGHTA, CDR2 FQGNSA. The CDR3 protein is CASKQGPLRTDTQYF. DNA for the CDR3: TGTGCCAGCAAACAGGGGCCCCTCCGCACAGATACGCAGTATTTT.

The rearrangement uses TRBV21-1 and TRBJ1-2. TRBV21-1 is reported as a pseudogene. CDR3 length equals 13 residues. The CDR3 protein is CATQVGANYGYTF. The CDR3 region has the DNA TGTGCCACCCAGGTTGGGGCTAACTATGGCTACACCTTC.

The V and J genes are TRBV10-3 and TRBJ1-2; TRBD1 matches at 7 bases. Germline V gene data show CDR1 as ENHRY and CDR2 as SYGVKD. V trimming: 3 bases; J trimming: 8 bases; junction bases outside the gene matches: 18. The CDR3 spans 17 residues. The CDR3, as DNA: TGTGCCATCAGTGATCTCCTGGGGCAGGGGGTACAAGGAGGCTACACCTTC. Amino acid sequence: CAISDLLGQGVQGGYTF.